The next 25 T cell receptor beta chains were all read from a single sample in a study of T-cell reconstitution after alpha-beta-depleted transplantation in children (TCRdb year 2016). The protocol used for the library was PCR. Sequencing was performed on an Illumina HiSeq 2500. To normalize quantification of the TCRbeta repertoire, the TCR libraries were built with molecular barcoding that relied on unique molecular identifiers. TCRdb itself trimmed the public reads at Q25 with fastp, ran MiXCR and retained productive beta chains. Merged by CDR3 protein, the rows form single entries marked with the most common genes and DNA. The sample table lists over 85,000 distinct CDR3 sequences, around 5.9% of them with a count of one. Clones ranked in the top ten supply roughly 5.5% of the sample. What this sample's time point label stands for: day 60 (about 2 months) after transplantation. This specimen's treatment or condition label, per the study, means: allogeneic hematopoietic cell transplantation with graft depleted of TCRalphabeta T cells and CD19 B cells.

The material was PBMCs, mostly from graft donor cells, obtained 60 days after TCRalphabeta/CD19-depleted stem cell transplant. These receptors were taken from a female patient between 2 and 15 years old who had a stem cell transplant for Fanconi anemia, so the T cells may come from the graft donor.

This clonotype was picked up many times. The CDR3 bases are TGTGCCAGCAGTTTAGCGCTCGGAGGGTCTTCCTACAATGAGCAGTTCTTC. Translation gives CASSLALGGSSYNEQFF. The genes are TRBV12-3 or TRBV12-4 and TRBJ2-1; weak D call: TRBD2 (6 bases). The ends were cut back, 0 bases at V and 1 base at J, with 13 bases in the middle. The CDR3 covers 17 residues.

V usage is TRBV3-1 and J usage is TRBJ2-3, with D perhaps matching TRBD2 (5 bases). V lost 1 base, J lost 6 bases, and 11 bases lay in between. The CDR3 is made up of 14 amino acids. Per the germline V gene, CDR1 is LGHDT and CDR2 is YNNKEL (reference sequence). The CDR3 DNA sequence: TGTGCCAGCAGCCAAGTTGTAGGCGGGGATACGCAGTATTTT. Translation: CASSQVVGGDTQYF.

The chain carries TRBV18 and TRBJ2-3, with D possibly matching TRBD2 (5 bases). V dropped 2 bases and J dropped 1 base, with 13 bases sitting between them. This CDR3 is 16 amino acids long. Germline CDR1 is KGHSH and CDR2 is LQKENI. The CDR3 DNA sequence: TGTGCCAGCTCACCATGGGCTAGCAATGGCACAGATACGCAGTATTTT. This sequence encodes CASSPWASNGTDTQYF.

This clonotype was counted many times. This chain's CDR3 is CASSFRTGGAFYGYTF. DNA for the CDR3: TGTGCCAGCAGTTTCCGGACAGGGGGCGCGTTCTATGGCTACACCTTC. The chain joins TRBV12-3 or TRBV12-4 to TRBJ1-2; 11 bases fit TRBD1. The V segment lost 3 bases and the J segment 4 bases; nucleotides outside the gene matches: 7. This CDR3 is built from 16 residues.

As regards this clonotype: A much more abundant neighbour one base away suggests this may be a read error. The chain uses TRBV20-1 and TRBJ2-1, with D perhaps TRBD1 or TRBD2 (5 bases each). The CDR3 covers 13 residues. V lost 7 bases and J lost 1, with 11 bases in between. Per the germline V gene, CDR1 is DFQATT and CDR2 is SNEGSKA (reference sequence). CDR3 region: CSDRGRSYNEQFF. For the CDR3, the DNA is TGCAGTGACCGGGGACGGTCCTACAATGAGCAGTTCTTC.

The chain links TRBV2 to TRBJ2-2; tentatively, D is TRBD1 (6 bases). Germline CDR1 is SNHLY and CDR2 is FYNNEI. The CDR3 covers 14 residues. The V gene lost 6 bases and the J gene lost 6 bases, with 14 bases spanning the gap. This chain's CDR3 is CASRPGHHPGELFF. The CDR3 coding sequence is TGTGCCAGCAGACCGGGACACCACCCCGGGGAGCTGTTTTTT.

This clonotype was recorded many times. The chain has TRBV5-1 and TRBJ2-3; TRBD2 matches 9 bases. Germline CDR1 is SGHRS and CDR2 is YFSETQ. The CDR3 runs 15 residues. V dropped 0 bases and J dropped 6; count of bases not matched to a gene: 5. CDR3 amino acids: CASSLAVSGSDTQYF. CDR3 DNA: TGCGCCAGCAGCTTGGCGGTTAGCGGGAGTGATACGCAGTATTTT.

This clonotype ranks as medium-sized. The chain links TRBV12-3 or TRBV12-4 to TRBJ2-5; no clear D gene. The CDR3 sequence is 14 residues long. The ends were cut back, 5 bases at V and 0 bases at J, with 10 bases in the middle. The CDR3: CASSPTMYQETQYF. DNA of the CDR3: TGTGCCAGCAGTCCAACCATGTACCAAGAGACCCAGTACTTC.

This clonotype was counted ten times or more. The chain has TRBV28 and TRBJ2-7; D is possibly TRBD1 (5 bases). The CDR3 loop spans 15 amino acids. Germline V gives CDR1 MDHEN, CDR2 SYDVKM. Trimming left V 2 bases short and J 0 bases short, with 11 bases between. The CDR3 is CASSLLVTASYEQYF. CDR3 in DNA: TGTGCCAGCAGTTTACTGGTGACAGCCTCCTACGAGCAGTACTTC.

In this sample, this clonotype turned up many times. This sequence joins TRBV28 and TRBJ2-7; D is possibly TRBD1 (6 bases). V lost 6 bases, J lost 4 bases, and 10 bases lay in between. This CDR3 is 12 amino acids long. Germline loops: CDR1 MDHEN, CDR2 SYDVKM. In DNA, the CDR3 is TGTGCCAGCAGACAGGGTGGGTACGAGCAGTACTTC. Its protein is CASRQGGYEQYF.

This clonotype was detected ten times or more. The chain uses TRBV11-2 and TRBJ2-5; the D gene is possibly TRBD1 (6 bases). CDR1 is SGHAT, CDR2 FQNNGV, per germline. This CDR3 has 11 amino acids. V was trimmed by 7 bases and J by 10 bases, leaving 13 bases between them. This CDR3 reads CASTSTGRQYF. CDR3 nucleotide sequence: TGTGCCAGCACCTCAACAGGGCGCCAGTACTTC.

This clonotype was counted many times. The CDR3 loop reads CSVSDASSYNEQFF. In DNA form, the CDR3 reads TGCAGCGTTTCCGACGCGAGCTCCTACAATGAGCAGTTCTTC. The rearrangement joins TRBV29-1 to TRBJ2-1; unclear D gene. The CDR3 has 14 amino acids. Per germline, CDR1 SQVTM and CDR2 ANQGSEA. V dropped 5 bases and J dropped 0 bases, with 11 bases sitting between them.

This chain connects TRBV7-6 to TRBJ2-7, with TRBD2 matching over 7 bases. Germline V gene data show CDR1 as SGHVS and CDR2 as FNYEAQ. The CDR3 consists of 13 residues. J lost 6 bases, V lost 3 bases, and 5 bases had no gene match. CDR3 DNA sequence: TGTGCCAGCAGCTTGTCCAGCGGGGCCGAGCAGTACTTC. It is translated as CASSLSSGAEQYF.

At least ten counts were recorded for this clonotype. J is TRBJ2-5 and V is TRBV5-1; 12 bases line up with TRBD2. J was trimmed by 4 bases and V by 5 bases; bases with no gene match: 9. Germline CDR1 and CDR2: SGHRS and YFSETQ. The CDR3 extends over 16 amino acids. The CDR3, as DNA: TGCGCCAGCAGACTACTTCTACTAGCGGGAGGAGAGACCCAGTACTTC. It codes for CASRLLLLAGGETQYF.

The table lists this clonotype with many counts. The chain is built from TRBV5-6 and TRBJ1-2; D is unresolved. CDR1 and CDR2 (germline): SGHDT, YYEEEE. The V and J ends lost 0 bases and 0 bases respectively, with 9 bases between them. The CDR3 extends over 15 amino acids. CDR3 DNA sequence: TGTGCCAGCAGCTTGGCGCAGACCACTAACTATGGCTACACCTTC. Its translation: CASSLAQTTNYGYTF.

Ten or more counts support this clonotype. This chain uses TRBV19 with TRBJ2-3; 8 bases map to TRBD1. Per the germline V gene, CDR1 is LNHDA and CDR2 is SQIVND (reference sequence). This CDR3 is built from 14 residues. V lost 4 bases and J lost 4; bases outside the gene matches: 4. The DNA of the CDR3 is TGTGCCAGTAGTACCTGGGACAGGCCAGATACGCAGTATTTT. It codes for CASSTWDRPDTQYF.

This clonotype was detected many times. The rearrangement uses TRBV12-3 or TRBV12-4 and TRBJ1-5, with 7 bases lining up with TRBD1. After removal of 3 bases from V and 1 base from J, the junction contained 3 bases not matched to a gene. This CDR3 has 15 amino acids. The CDR3 bases are TGTGCCAGCAGTTTCTCAGGGGGGAGCAATCAGCCCCAGCATTTT. Protein product: CASSFSGGSNQPQHF.

This clonotype was seen repeatedly, ten times or more. V is TRBV7-2 and J is TRBJ2-1, with D perhaps matching TRBD2 (6 bases). The CDR3 runs 15 residues. Germline values: CDR1 SGHTA, CDR2 FQGNSA. V was trimmed by 4 bases and J by 1 base, leaving 11 bases between them. The CDR3 DNA reads TGTGCCAGCAGCTACACTAGCTCTTCCTACAATGAGCAGTTCTTC. The encoded protein is CASSYTSSSYNEQFF.

The CDR3 DNA reads TGCAGTGCTGATCGTACAGGGGTCGGGACCCAGTACTTC. This encodes CSADRTGVGTQYF. V usage is TRBV20-1 and J usage is TRBJ2-5, with 7 nucleotides matching TRBD1. With 5 bases clipped from V and 7 bases from J, the junction kept 10 bases outside the gene matches. CDR1 is DFQATT, CDR2 SNEGSKA, per germline (reference sequence). This CDR3 contains 13 residues.

The V and J genes are TRBV12-3 or TRBV12-4 and TRBJ2-5; TRBD2 agrees at 10 bases. This CDR3 region has 19 residues. Trimming removed 11 bases from V and 2 bases from J; junction bases left unmatched: 23. The CDR3 region has the DNA TGTGCCTTCAGTTTAGCGCTGATGAGCGGGGGGGCCGATCAAGAGACCCAGTACTTC. This encodes CAFSLALMSGGADQETQYF.

This clonotype appeared many times. This sequence joins TRBV5-1 and TRBJ1-1; D ambiguous. Germline CDR1 is SGHRS and CDR2 is YFSETQ. The ends were cut back, 0 bases at V and 4 bases at J, with 13 bases in the middle. The CDR3 spans 15 residues. The CDR3 region has the DNA TGCGCCAGCAGCTTGGTTGGAACAGAGAGCACTGAAGCTTTCTTT. It specifies CASSLVGTESTEAFF.

This clonotype was seen ten or more times. This chain connects TRBV7-3 to TRBJ2-1; possibly TRBD2 for D (5 bases). Germline V gene data show CDR1 as SGHTA and CDR2 as FQGTGA. V lost 3 bases and J lost 2, with 8 bases in between. The CDR3 covers 14 residues. In DNA, the CDR3 is TGTGCCAGCAGCTTTTTACTAGCCTACAATGAGCAGTTCTTC. This codes for CASSFLLAYNEQFF.

In its sample, this clonotype was seen many times. CDR3 DNA sequence: TGCGCCAGCAGCTTGGCCGACGGCGAGCAGTACTTC. This gives the protein CASSLADGEQYF. The gene calls are TRBV5-1 and TRBJ2-7; no firm D call. Germline V gene sequence: CDR1 SGHRS, CDR2 YFSETQ. Between the trimmed V and J ends, which lost 0 bases and 6 bases, there was a span of 7 bases. CDR3 length equals 12 residues.

This chain links TRBV29-1 with TRBJ2-7, with 12 bases identical to TRBD2. V was pared by 6 bases and J by 3 bases, with 6 bases of the junction left unmatched. Germline CDR1 and CDR2: SQVTM and ANQGSEA. CDR3 length: 14 amino acids. CDR3 region: CSVLGLAGFYEQYF. In DNA form, the CDR3 reads TGCAGCGTGTTAGGACTAGCGGGGTTCTACGAGCAGTACTTC.

This rearrangement joins TRBV7-9 to TRBJ1-4; D uncertain. The length of the CDR3 is 13 residues. V was cut by 8 bases and J by 7 bases, with 14 bases left in between. Looked up from germline, CDR1 is SEHNR and CDR2 is FQNEAQ (reference sequence). In nucleotides, the CDR3 is TGTGCCAGCCGATCCGGATATCTTGAAAAACTGTTTTTT. Translated, it gives CASRSGYLEKLFF.